This paragraph covers one T cell receptor (beta chain) sequence. Its cognate antigen is unknown. The source of the sample is a study of siplizumab effects on memory and regulatory T cells. Study observations and caveats: No functional test confirmed suppression by proliferating siplizumab-culture Tregs. The apparent diversity of naive T cells exceeded that of memory cells, and naive T cells seemed to make a major contribution to the alloresponse. Unstimulated subset assignment was obtained for only a minor fraction of alloreactive clones.

Assayed TCR templates numbered 90,000 to 100,000 for each sample. Profiling relied on immunoSEQ multiplex PCR, and the TCRdb table lists in-frame clones only, not all of them. The table shows 95,000 to 100,000 clones, with 92% occurring only once. Trimming removed 7 bases at V and 1 base at J, with 11 bases between. Germline loops: CDR1 MNHEY, CDR2 SMNVEV (reference sequence). The CDR3 loop spans 15 amino acids. This TCR derives from a human donor in good health. This rearrangement joins TRBV27 to TRBJ1-6; D unclear. The sequencing input was non-Treg CD4+ T cells sorted from blood. CDR3 loop: CASTQTGSYNSPLHF. Written as DNA, the CDR3 is TGTGCCAGCACCCAGACCGGTTCCTATAATTCACCCCTCCACTTT.